The 20 T cell receptor beta chains listed next were all sequenced from one sample in a study of neurological immune-mediated disorders. One entry per CDR3 protein results from TCRdb running MiXCR on the 5' RACE reads. The sample gives tens of thousands of distinct CDR3 sequences, approximately 5.2% of which show up once; roughly 7.4% is in the top ten. The sequenced sample was PBMCs. The receptors shown here come from a man aged 18 to 29 with multiple sclerosis.

This clonotype was detected many times. CDR3 sequence: CASRHPGPVETQYF. In DNA form, the CDR3 reads TGTGCCAGCAGACACCCGGGCCCTGTGGAGACCCAGTACTTC. The rearrangement uses TRBV6-2 or TRBV6-3 and TRBJ2-5, with D uncertain. Germline V CDR1 and CDR2: MNHEY, SVGEGT. Trimming shortened V by 6 bases and J by 5 bases, and 16 bases separated the two germline ends. CDR3 size: 14 residues.

This clonotype was counted at least ten times. The chain combines TRBV29-1 with TRBJ2-4; TRBD1 matches 7 bases. The V and J ends lost 7 bases and 7 bases, in that order; junction bases with no gene match: 10. The germline V gene encodes CDR1 SQVTM and CDR2 ANQGSEA. This CDR3 spans 13 amino acids. As DNA, the CDR3 is TGCAGCGCCTTGACAGGGTGGGGGAACATTCAGTACTTC. It codes for CSALTGWGNIQYF. The entire variable domain, with the rest obtained from reference TRBV29-1 and TRBJ2-4, is as follows: SAVISQKPSRDICQRGTSLTIQCQVDSQVTMMFWYRQQPGQSLTLIATANQGSEATYESGFVIDKFPISRPNLTFSTLTVSNMSPEDSSIYLCSALTGWGNIQYFGAGTRLSVL.

Of note for this clonotype: Just one base apart from a much larger clone, this may be a read error. The chain combines TRBV29-1 with TRBJ2-2; D might be TRBD1 (5 bases). V lost 2 bases and J 2 bases, leaving 6 bases between the germline ends. The CDR3 is made up of 13 amino acids. Looked up from germline, CDR1 is SQVTM and CDR2 is ANQGSEA. CDR3 loop: CSVERTNTGELFF. CDR3 sequence (DNA): TGCAGCGTTGAACGGACAAACACCGGGGAGCTGTTTTTT.

The sample holds a few counts of this clonotype. The chain joins TRBV4-2 to TRBJ2-1; the D is unclear. The CDR3 is 15 residues long. CDR1 is LGHNA, CDR2 YNFKEQ, per germline. Trimming removed 2 bases at V and 1 base at J, with 9 bases between. The CDR3 spells CASSQHTRSYNEQFF. CDR3 nucleotides: TGTGCCAGCAGCCAACACACTCGGTCCTACAATGAGCAGTTCTTC.

This clonotype occurred many times. The V call is TRBV6-2 or TRBV6-3, the J call TRBJ1-4; D is unclear. The germline V and J ends were trimmed by 5 bases and 6 bases, with 7 bases remaining between them. The CDR3 covers 12 residues. The germline CDR1 and CDR2 sequences are MNHEY and SVGEGT. The CDR3 region has the DNA TGTGCCAGCAGTCCGGTGGATGAAAAACTGTTTTTT. Translation gives CASSPVDEKLFF.

This clonotype was seen many times. This chain connects TRBV5-1 to TRBJ1-6, with D tentatively TRBD1 (6 bases). V lost 5 bases and J lost 8, with 11 bases in between. Germline CDR1 SGHRS, CDR2 YFSETQ. The CDR3 consists of 13 residues. The CDR3 protein is CASRTGLDSPLHF. The CDR3 coding sequence is TGCGCCAGCAGGACAGGCCTAGATTCACCCCTCCACTTT.

This clonotype was observed many times. The chain joins TRBV5-1 to TRBJ2-7; 7 bases are a match to TRBD1. This CDR3 comprises 15 residues. The germline V gene encodes CDR1 SGHRS and CDR2 YFSETQ. Germline trimming cut 7 bases from V and 6 bases from J; bases unmatched to any gene: 16. The CDR3 loop is CASGTNTGAGAEQYF. The CDR3 DNA sequence: TGCGCCAGCGGAACAAACACAGGGGCCGGGGCCGAGCAGTACTTC.

This clonotype was detected many times. The rearrangement uses TRBV3-1 and TRBJ2-1; TRBD2 matches 12 bases. The ends lost 0 bases at V and 9 bases at J; junction bases unmatched: 6. The CDR3 covers 16 residues. Germline CDR1 reads LGHDT; CDR2 reads YNNKEL (reference sequence). CDR3 sequence: CASSQDPSGGAFEQFF. The CDR3 DNA sequence: TGTGCCAGCAGCCAAGATCCTAGCGGGGGGGCCTTTGAGCAGTTCTTC.

This clonotype appeared many times. The rearrangement joins TRBV3-1 to TRBJ1-3; a possible D gene is TRBD1 (6 bases). Germline CDR1 LGHDT, CDR2 YNNKEL (reference sequence). The CDR3 loop spans 14 amino acids. V lost 1 base and J 2 bases, leaving 6 bases between the germline ends. The CDR3 DNA sequence: TGTGCCAGCAGCCAAGCAGGGGCTGGAAACACCATATATTTT. Amino acids: CASSQAGAGNTIYF.

At least ten counts were recorded for this clonotype. The V gene is TRBV5-1, the J gene TRBJ1-1; unclear D gene. The CDR3 sequence is 15 residues long. CDR1 SGHRS and CDR2 YFSETQ come from the germline V gene. V was clipped by 4 bases and J by 1 base, with 14 bases between them. The CDR3 region is CASSIRLSPNTEAFF. The CDR3 DNA is TGCGCCAGCAGCATCAGACTGAGCCCGAACACTGAAGCTTTCTTT.

The table lists this clonotype with many counts. This rearrangement joins TRBV9 to TRBJ1-5; D is perhaps TRBD1 (5 bases). The CDR3 totals 15 residues. Per germline, CDR1 SGDLS and CDR2 YYNGEE. V was cut by 3 bases and J by 5 bases, with 15 bases left in between. CDR3: CASSAHPGTHQPQHF. CDR3 bases: TGTGCCAGCAGCGCCCATCCGGGGACTCATCAGCCCCAGCATTTT.

In this sample, this clonotype turned up many times. CDR3 nucleotide sequence: TGTGCCAGCCATAGAGTAGGGAACACTGAAGCTTTCTTT. Translated: CASHRVGNTEAFF. The chain has TRBV12-3 or TRBV12-4 and TRBJ1-1; D not certain. Trimming shortened V by 8 bases and J by 1 base, and 11 bases separated the two germline ends. The CDR3 loop spans 13 amino acids.

This clonotype was seen at least ten times. This chain connects TRBV20-1 to TRBJ2-3; D is perhaps TRBD1 or TRBD2 (5 bases each). Germline V gene data show CDR1 as DFQATT and CDR2 as SNEGSKA (reference sequence). Trimming shortened V by 6 bases and J by 4 bases, and 20 bases separated the two germline ends. The CDR3 covers 15 residues. CDR3 sequence: CSAAPPARGPDTQYF. CDR3 nucleotide sequence: TGCAGTGCGGCCCCTCCGGCCCGGGGCCCAGATACGCAGTATTTT.

The table lists this clonotype with many counts. The chain carries TRBV2 and TRBJ1-5; TRBD1 is a possible D gene (5 bases). V was pared by 4 bases and J by 4 bases, with 17 bases between. The CDR3 runs to 16 residues. The germline V gene has CDR1 SNHLY and CDR2 FYNNEI. The CDR3 bases are TGTGCCAGCAGTGGGCCCGGGGGTCCTCGGAATCAGCCCCAGCATTTT. This sequence encodes CASSGPGGPRNQPQHF.

This clonotype was seen at least ten times. This sequence joins TRBV15 and TRBJ1-2; 7 nucleotides align to TRBD1. This CDR3 has 13 amino acids. Germline values: CDR1 LNHNV, CDR2 YYDKDF (reference sequence). V lost 4 bases, J lost 5 bases, and 4 bases stayed unmatched. CDR3 sequence: CATSNRDSYGYTF. In DNA, the CDR3 is TGTGCCACCAGCAACCGGGACAGTTATGGCTACACCTTC.

This clonotype was seen repeatedly, ten times or more. The CDR3 is CASSSNPYEQYF. The CDR3 DNA sequence: TGTGCCAGCAGCTCAAATCCCTACGAGCAGTACTTC. The chain joins TRBV7-9 to TRBJ2-7; D call uncertain. Trimming left V 4 bases short and J 2 bases short, with 6 bases between. The CDR3 contains 12 residues. Germline V gene data show CDR1 as SEHNR and CDR2 as FQNEAQ (reference sequence).

In this sample, this clonotype turned up many times. This chain joins TRBV24-1 and TRBJ2-1; D gene unclear. Germline V gives CDR1 KGHDR, CDR2 SFDVKD. Trimming shortened V by 5 bases and J by 0 bases, and 7 bases separated the two germline ends. This CDR3 is built from 14 residues. Written as DNA, the CDR3 is TGTGCCACCAGTGGGCGGAGCTCCTACAATGAGCAGTTCTTC. It yields the protein CATSGRSSYNEQFF.

This clonotype was detected ten times or more. This chain links TRBV25-1 with TRBJ1-2; TRBD1 might be the D (6 bases). This CDR3 spans 16 amino acids. CDR1 is MGHDK and CDR2 is SYGVNS in the germline V gene. The V end lost 1 base, the J end lost 8 bases, and 20 bases lay between the germline ends. CDR3 loop: CASSEWGGKVNDGYTF. The CDR3 DNA follows: TGTGCCAGCAGTGAATGGGGGGGCAAGGTTAACGACGGCTACACCTTC.

This clonotype has a count of ten or more. The chain combines TRBV20-1 with TRBJ2-7; the D gene could be TRBD1 or TRBD2 (6 bases each). V lost 4 bases to trimming and J lost 5 bases, with 18 bases between them. Germline-derived CDR1 and CDR2 are DFQATT and SNEGSKA (reference sequence). The CDR3 length is 14 residues. CDR3 region: CSAMYRGLSNEQYF. The CDR3 DNA is TGCAGTGCTATGTACCGGGGGCTTAGCAACGAGCAGTACTTC.

This clonotype came up many times. The chain combines TRBV20-1 with TRBJ2-2; 8 positions agree with TRBD1. Germline lookup yields CDR1 DFQATT and CDR2 SNEGSKA (reference sequence). There are 15 residues in the CDR3. V lost 2 bases to trimming and J lost 4 bases; unmatched junction nucleotides: 6. In DNA form, the CDR3 reads TGCAGTGCTAGATCCCAGGGGGCCGGCACCGGGGAGCTGTTTTTT. This translates into CSARSQGAGTGELFF.